This is a list of T cell receptor beta chains from one sample in a study of cytomegalovirus exposure and HLA in healthy donors. TCRdb's table, derived via immunoSEQ multiplex PCR, lists solely in-frame clones and lacks some. The table shows approximately 180,000 clones, with around nine tenths occurring only once. Input material: PBMCs. These receptor sequences come from a woman in her 30s in good health and CMV-seronegative. CDR3s include the opening cysteine and the closing phenylalanine or tryptophan. Each record gives: clone size, V gene, J gene, D gene, CDR3 protein, CDR3 DNA. D genes are given only for firm matches. A row's size may be missing; if present it is once, few, many or a size class.

size: .
V: TRBV30
J: TRBJ1-2
D: .
CDR3: CAWSVAGGAGYGYTF
DNA: TGTGCCTGGAGTGTAGCGGGGGGCGCGGGCTATGGCTACACCTTC

size: .
V: TRBV5-4
J: TRBJ2-5
D: .
CDR3: CASSYQGRETQYF
DNA: TGTGCCAGCAGCTACCAGGGGCGAGAGACCCAGTACTTC

size: .
V: TRBV9
J: TRBJ1-3
D: .
CDR3: CASSERQRNTIYF
DNA: TGTGCCAGCAGCGAAAGACAGCGAAACACCATATATTTT

size: .
V: TRBV10-3
J: TRBJ2-1
D: TRBD1
CDR3: CAISESFGGQGGGNEQFF
DNA: TGTGCCATCAGTGAGTCGTTTGGGGGACAGGGCGGTGGAAATGAGCAGTTCTTC

size: once
V: TRBV7-9
J: TRBJ1-1
D: .
CDR3: CASSLAFGGMNTEAFF
DNA: TGTGCCAGCAGCTTAGCGTTTGGGGGGATGAACACTGAAGCTTTCTTT

size: .
V: TRBV25-1
J: TRBJ1-2
D: .
CDR3: CASSRVGVNYGYTF
DNA: TGTGCCAGCAGTCGGGTAGGCGTAAACTATGGCTACACCTTC

size: .
V: TRBV11-2
J: TRBJ2-5
D: .
CDR3: CASSFWGEGQYF
DNA: TGTGCCAGCAGCTTTTGGGGTGAGGGCCAGTACTTC

size: .
V: TRBV9
J: TRBJ1-2
D: .
CDR3: CASSVDPRREVGYGYTF
DNA: TGTGCCAGCAGCGTAGATCCTCGGCGGGAGGTAGGCTATGGCTACACCTTC

size: .
V: TRBV19
J: TRBJ1-1
D: TRBD1
CDR3: CAIKGSGGNTEAFF
DNA: TGTGCCATAAAGGGTTCAGGGGGAAACACTGAAGCTTTCTTT

size: .
V: TRBV10-2
J: TRBJ2-2
D: .
CDR3: CASSEYPGELFF
DNA: TGCGCCAGCAGTGAATATCCCGGGGAGCTGTTTTTT

size: .
V: TRBV5-4
J: TRBJ2-1
D: TRBD1
CDR3: CASRPTGYNEQFF
DNA: TGTGCCAGCAGGCCGACAGGGTACAATGAGCAGTTCTTC

size: .
V: TRBV13
J: TRBJ2-1
D: TRBD2
CDR3: CASSLGLAEYNEQFF
DNA: TGTGCCAGCAGCTTAGGGCTAGCGGAGTACAATGAGCAGTTCTTC

size: .
V: TRBV2
J: TRBJ1-1
D: .
CDR3: CASTRGGTESAFF
DNA: TGTGCCAGCACCCGGGGGGGTACTGAGTCGGCTTTCTTT

size: .
V: TRBV6-1
J: TRBJ1-5
D: .
CDR3: CASSENWGRLGPQHF
DNA: TGTGCCAGCAGTGAAAATTGGGGGCGCCTGGGGCCCCAGCATTTT

size: .
V: TRBV4-1
J: TRBJ1-4
D: .
CDR3: CASSQTDRLEKLFF
DNA: TGCGCCAGCAGCCAGACAGACAGACTGGAAAAACTGTTTTTT

size: .
V: TRBV6-5
J: TRBJ2-1
D: TRBD1
CDR3: CASSYSRDRENNEQFF
DNA: TGTGCCAGCAGTTACTCCCGGGACAGGGAAAACAATGAGCAGTTCTTC

size: .
V: TRBV30
J: TRBJ2-1
D: TRBD2
CDR3: CASRLAGGTKGNNEQFF
DNA: TGTGCCAGTAGACTAGCGGGGGGCACTAAAGGAAACAATGAGCAGTTCTTC

size: few
V: TRBV4-1
J: TRBJ1-2
D: .
CDR3: CASSQDPGFYGYTF
DNA: TGCGCCAGCAGCCAAGACCCAGGGTTCTATGGCTACACCTTC

size: .
V: TRBV7-9
J: TRBJ1-1
D: TRBD1
CDR3: CASSLGQGASEAFF
DNA: TGTGCCAGCAGCCTGGGACAGGGGGCATCGGAAGCTTTCTTT

size: .
V: TRBV4-3
J: TRBJ2-2
D: .
CDR3: CASSQGPTRVTGELFF
DNA: TGCGCCAGCAGCCAAGGACCGACCAGGGTCACCGGGGAGCTGTTTTTT

size: .
V: TRBV4-3
J: TRBJ2-7
D: .
CDR3: CASSQHRDNLYEQYF
DNA: TGCGCCAGCAGCCAACACCGGGACAACCTCTACGAGCAGTACTTC

size: .
V: TRBV5-1
J: TRBJ2-5
D: TRBD1
CDR3: CASSLEGGGQTQYF
DNA: TGCGCCAGCAGCTTGGAAGGGGGCGGACAGACCCAGTACTTC

size: .
V: TRBV4-2
J: TRBJ2-3
D: TRBD2
CDR3: CASSQDLAAGGDTQYF
DNA: TGTGCCAGCAGCCAAGATTTGGCGGCGGGGGGAGATACGCAGTATTTT

size: .
V: TRBV7-6
J: TRBJ1-2
D: .
CDR3: CASSLFTGHDYGYTF
DNA: TGTGCCAGCAGCTTATTTACAGGGCACGACTATGGCTACACCTTC

size: .
V: TRBV4-1
J: TRBJ2-3
D: .
CDR3: CASSQGGGTDTQYF
DNA: TGCGCCAGCAGCCAAGGCGGGGGCACAGATACGCAGTATTTT

size: once
V: TRBV29-1
J: TRBJ1-1
D: TRBD1
CDR3: CSVDARGKETEAFF
DNA: TGCAGCGTTGACGCCAGGGGGAAGGAAACTGAAGCTTTCTTT

size: .
V: TRBV7-2
J: TRBJ1-1
D: .
CDR3: CASSPRVDLKAFF
DNA: TGTGCCAGCAGCCCAAGGGTGGACTTGAAAGCTTTCTTT

size: .
V: TRBV6-5
J: TRBJ1-1
D: .
CDR3: CASGGGTEAFF
DNA: TGTGCCAGCGGGGGGGGTACTGAAGCTTTCTTT

size: .
V: TRBV6-5
J: TRBJ1-1
D: .
CDR3: CASSPPGGNTEAFF
DNA: TGTGCCAGCAGTCCCCCCGGCGGGAACACTGAAGCTTTCTTT

size: .
V: TRBV7-9
J: TRBJ2-7
D: TRBD1
CDR3: CASSNLAQGVFYEQYF
DNA: TGTGCCAGCAGCAACCTAGCTCAGGGGGTTTTCTACGAGCAGTACTTC

size: .
V: TRBV19
J: TRBJ2-3
D: TRBD1
CDR3: CASSTGQYTDTQYF
DNA: TGTGCCAGTAGTACGGGACAGTACACAGATACGCAGTATTTT

size: .
V: TRBV4-3
J: TRBJ1-2
D: TRBD1
CDR3: CASSQGVGQGFGGYTF
DNA: TGCGCCAGCAGCCAAGGGGTAGGACAGGGCTTTGGGGGCTACACCTTC

size: once
V: TRBV27
J: TRBJ1-1
D: .
CDR3: CASSLLAGSNTEAFF
DNA: TGTGCCAGCAGTTTATTGGCGGGTAGCAACACTGAAGCTTTCTTT

size: .
V: TRBV2
J: TRBJ2-2
D: TRBD2
CDR3: CASSPTSGNTGELFF
DNA: TGTGCCAGCAGTCCAACTAGCGGGAACACCGGGGAGCTGTTTTTT

size: .
V: TRBV4-3
J: TRBJ2-7
D: TRBD2
CDR3: CASSQDPSGAYEQYF
DNA: TGCGCCAGCAGCCAAGATCCTAGCGGGGCTTACGAGCAGTACTTC

size: .
V: TRBV4-2
J: TRBJ2-2
D: TRBD2
CDR3: CASSQDFGGMNTGELFF
DNA: TGTGCCAGCAGCCAAGACTTCGGGGGGATGAACACCGGGGAGCTGTTTTTT

size: once
V: TRBV7-6
J: TRBJ1-5
D: .
CDR3: CASSLCSGFNPSNQPQHF
DNA: TGTGCCAGCAGCTTATGCAGTGGCTTTAACCCTAGCAATCAGCCCCAGCATTTT

size: .
V: TRBV15
J: TRBJ2-3
D: TRBD2
CDR3: CATSSGLAGGTDTQYF
DNA: TGTGCCACCAGCAGCGGGCTAGCGGGGGGGACTGATACGCAGTATTTT

size: .
V: TRBV11-3
J: TRBJ2-3
D: TRBD1
CDR3: CASRGQGKDTQYF
DNA: TGTGCCAGCAGAGGACAGGGGAAGGATACGCAGTATTTT

size: once
V: TRBV6-4
J: TRBJ2-6
D: TRBD2
CDR3: CASSDKAGVGANVLTF
DNA: TGTGCCAGCAGTGACAAAGCGGGGGTTGGGGCCAACGTCCTGACTTTC